This record concerns one T cell receptor beta chain sequence. 13 Jbeta primers and 60 Vbeta primers were used for the PCR. Sequenced by immunoSEQ multiplex PCR; TCRdb stores in-frame clones only, minus some. Found here are some 130,000 clones, around 80% of them singletons; the top ten hold around 7%. The sample originates from a study of cytomegalovirus exposure and HLA in healthy donors. The CDR3 has 16 amino acids. The clonotype originates from a man aged 35 to 55 in good health and CMV-seropositive. The V gene is TRBV21-1, the J gene TRBJ2-7; TRBD2 is the table's D call, not checked against the DNA. TRBV21-1 is listed as a pseudogene. Sequencing was carried out using PBMCs. The CDR3: CASSKAKTSPPEEQYF. Here the CDR3 DNA reads TGTGCCAGCAGCAAAGCGAAGACTAGCCCACCAGAGGAGCAGTACTTC.